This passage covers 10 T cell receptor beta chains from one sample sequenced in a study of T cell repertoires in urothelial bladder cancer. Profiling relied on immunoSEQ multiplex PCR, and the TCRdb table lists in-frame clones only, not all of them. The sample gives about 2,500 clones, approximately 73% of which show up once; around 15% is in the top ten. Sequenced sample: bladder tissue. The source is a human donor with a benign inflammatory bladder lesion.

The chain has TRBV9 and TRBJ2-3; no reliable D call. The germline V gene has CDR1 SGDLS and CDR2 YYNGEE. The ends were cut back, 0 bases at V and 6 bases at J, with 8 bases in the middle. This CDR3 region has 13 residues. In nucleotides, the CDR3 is TGTGCCAGCAGCGTAGATAGAGTGGATACGCAGTATTTT. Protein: CASSVDRVDTQYF. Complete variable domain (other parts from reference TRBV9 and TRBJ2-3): DSGVTQTPKHLITATGQRVTLRCSPRSGDLSVYWYQQSLDQGLQFLIQYYNGEERAKGNILERFSAQQFPDLHSELNLSSLELGDSALYFCASSVDRVDTQYFGPGTRLTVL.

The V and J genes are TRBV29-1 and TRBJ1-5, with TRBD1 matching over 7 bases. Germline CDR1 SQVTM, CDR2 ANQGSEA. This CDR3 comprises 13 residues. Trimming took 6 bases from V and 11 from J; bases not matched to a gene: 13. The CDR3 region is CSVGVQGLWAQHF. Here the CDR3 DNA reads TGCAGCGTGGGGGTACAGGGGCTGTGGGCCCAGCATTTT.

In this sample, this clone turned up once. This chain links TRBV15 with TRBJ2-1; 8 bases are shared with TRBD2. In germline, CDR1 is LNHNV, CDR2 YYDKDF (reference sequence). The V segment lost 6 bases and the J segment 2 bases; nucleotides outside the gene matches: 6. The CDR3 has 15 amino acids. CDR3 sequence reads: CATSPTSGAYNEQFF. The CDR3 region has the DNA TGTGCCACCAGTCCCACTAGCGGTGCCTACAATGAGCAGTTCTTC.

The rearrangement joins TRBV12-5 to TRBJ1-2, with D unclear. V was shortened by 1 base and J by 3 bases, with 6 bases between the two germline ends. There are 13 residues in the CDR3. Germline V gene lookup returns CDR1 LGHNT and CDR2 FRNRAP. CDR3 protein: CASGLGGYYGYTF. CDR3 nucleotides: TGTGCTAGTGGTTTGGGAGGGTACTATGGCTACACCTTC.

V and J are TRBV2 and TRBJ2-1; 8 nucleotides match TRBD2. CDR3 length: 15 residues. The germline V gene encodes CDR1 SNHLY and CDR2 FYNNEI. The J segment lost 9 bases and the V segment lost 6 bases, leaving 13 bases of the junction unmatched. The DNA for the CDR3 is TGTGCCAGCAGCCCCGGATTAGCGGGGCTCCTTGAGCAGTTCTTC. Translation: CASSPGLAGLLEQFF. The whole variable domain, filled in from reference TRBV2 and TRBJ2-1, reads EPEVTQTPSHQVTQMGQEVILRCVPISNHLYFYWYRQILGQKVEFLVSFYNNEISEKSEIFDDQFSVERPDGSNFTLKIRSTKLEDSAMYFCASSPGLAGLLEQFFGPGTRLTVL.

The CDR3 coding sequence is TGTGCCAGCAGCCTGGACAGGGGCCAGCCCCAGCATTTT. Protein product: CASSLDRGQPQHF. This sequence joins TRBV6-4 and TRBJ1-5; 9 bases are a match to TRBD1. The trim removed 6 bases at V and 7 bases at J, leaving 4 bases unmatched. This CDR3 spans 13 amino acids. Germline CDR1 is MRHNA and CDR2 is SNTAGT.

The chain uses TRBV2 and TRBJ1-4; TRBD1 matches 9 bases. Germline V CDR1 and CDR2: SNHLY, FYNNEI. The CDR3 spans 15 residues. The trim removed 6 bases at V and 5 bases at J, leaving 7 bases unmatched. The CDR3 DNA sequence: TGTGCCAGCAGCGTTACAGGGGGCGCGAATGAAAAACTGTTTTTT. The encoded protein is CASSVTGGANEKLFF.

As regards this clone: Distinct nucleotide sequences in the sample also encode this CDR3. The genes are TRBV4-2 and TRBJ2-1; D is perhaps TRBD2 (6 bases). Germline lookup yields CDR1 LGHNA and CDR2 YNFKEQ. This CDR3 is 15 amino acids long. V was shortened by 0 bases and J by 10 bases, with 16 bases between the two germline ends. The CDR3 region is CASSQDFRVAGEQFF. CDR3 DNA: TGTGCCAGCAGCCAAGATTTCCGAGTGGCGGGAGAGCAGTTCTTC.

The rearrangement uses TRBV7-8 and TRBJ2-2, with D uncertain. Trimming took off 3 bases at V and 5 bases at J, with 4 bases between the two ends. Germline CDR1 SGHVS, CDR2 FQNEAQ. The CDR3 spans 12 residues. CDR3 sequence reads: CASSFGTGELFF. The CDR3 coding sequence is TGTGCCAGCAGCTTTGGGACCGGGGAGCTGTTTTTT.

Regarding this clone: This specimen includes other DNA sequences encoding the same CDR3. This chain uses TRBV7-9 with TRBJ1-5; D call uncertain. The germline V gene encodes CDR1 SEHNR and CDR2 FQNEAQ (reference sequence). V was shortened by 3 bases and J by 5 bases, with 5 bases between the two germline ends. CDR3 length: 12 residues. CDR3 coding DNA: TGTGCCAGCAGCTTCCCGGATCAGCCCCAGCATTTT. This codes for CASSFPDQPQHF.